A single sample gave rise to the 22 T cell receptor beta chains below, sequenced in a study of shared clonotypes between healthy human individuals. Here immunoSEQ multiplex PCR was the method, and the copy in TCRdb shows in-frame clones only, minus some. The sample consists of about 460,000 clones, roughly 80% of them appearing once. Material: PBMCs. Receptor source: a woman in her forties in good health. Some clones in this sample may be carry-over from other donors' samples.

This clone was seen a few times. This likely reflects a read error, since a far larger clone is one base away. The chain employs TRBV11-2 and TRBJ1-5, with D perhaps TRBD1 (5 bases). The CDR3 loop spans 15 amino acids. V shed 1 base and J shed 5 bases, with 12 bases lying between them. Germline lookup yields CDR1 SGHAT and CDR2 FQNNGV. This CDR3 reads CASSLGGGADQPQHF. The CDR3 DNA is TGTGCCAGCAGCTTAGGCGGCGGGGCCGATCAGCCCCAGCATTTT.

The chain has TRBV11-2 and TRBJ2-1, with TRBD2 matching over 8 bases. The CDR3 runs 15 residues. V was pared by 6 bases and J by 9 bases, with 13 bases of the junction left unmatched. Germline assignment: CDR1 SGHAT and CDR2 FQNNGV. CDR3 in amino acids: CASRLPGLVNREQFF. CDR3 coding DNA: TGTGCCAGCAGACTCCCGGGACTAGTCAATCGTGAGCAGTTCTTC.

This clone was counted between two and nine times. A far larger clone differs by one base, so this is likely a read error. This sequence joins TRBV10-2 and TRBJ2-7, with TRBD2 as a possible D gene (6 bases). CDR1 WSHSY and CDR2 SAAADI come from the germline V gene. The CDR3 runs 17 residues. The CDR3 nucleotides are TGCGCCAGCAGTGAGGCCCTGGGGTGGGCGGGAACCTACGGGCAGTACTTC. The encoded protein is CASSEALGWAGTYGQYF.

The chain joins TRBV10-3 to TRBJ2-3; no clear D. V lost 3 bases and J 2 bases, leaving 6 bases between the germline ends. The CDR3 covers 13 residues. CDR1 ENHRY and CDR2 SYGVKD come from the germline V gene. The CDR3, as DNA: TGTGCCATCAGTGAATACCTCACAGATACGCAGTATTTT. The encoded protein is CAISEYLTDTQYF.

Comment on this clone: This likely traces to a read error, being one base from a far larger clone. The chain links TRBV18 to TRBJ2-6; 13 bases fit TRBD2. CDR3 length: 19 amino acids. Per germline, CDR1 KGHSH and CDR2 LQKENI. The J segment lost 2 bases and the V segment lost 1 base, leaving 5 bases of the junction unmatched. The CDR3 protein is CASSPLALAGGPGANVLTF. The CDR3 DNA follows: TGTGCCAGCTCACCACTCGCACTAGCGGGAGGGCCTGGGGCCAACGTCCTGACTTTC.

V gene TRBV28 combines with J gene TRBJ2-7; possible D gene TRBD2, 5 bases. The CDR3 is 15 amino acids. The V end was cut by 1 base, the J end by 0 bases, with 10 bases between. Germline assignment: CDR1 MDHEN and CDR2 SYDVKM. The CDR3 sequence: CASSLFASSSYEQYF. The CDR3 DNA is TGTGCCAGCAGTTTATTTGCTAGCAGCTCCTACGAGCAGTACTTC.

The chain combines TRBV11-2 with TRBJ2-2; 7 bases agree with TRBD1. CDR3 length: 14 amino acids. With 5 bases clipped from V and 7 bases from J, the junction kept 7 bases outside the gene matches. Per the germline V gene, CDR1 is SGHAT and CDR2 is FQNNGV. The CDR3 loop is CASSPRQGIGELFF. The CDR3 coding sequence is TGTGCCAGCAGCCCTAGACAGGGTATCGGGGAGCTGTTTTTT.

The gene calls are TRBV7-9 and TRBJ2-7, with D perhaps TRBD1 or TRBD2 (6 bases each). Trimming removed 1 base from V and 8 bases from J, with 18 bases in between. The V gene's germline CDR1 is SEHNR and CDR2 FQNEAQ (reference sequence). CDR3 length: 15 amino acids. The CDR3 region is CASSLGGTTTTKQYF. As DNA, the CDR3 is TGTGCCAGCAGCTTAGGCGGGACAACCACTACGAAGCAGTACTTC.

Concerning this clone: This may be a read error, as it is one base from a much larger clone. The chain combines TRBV28 with TRBJ2-3; D uncertain. Germline lookup yields CDR1 MDHEN and CDR2 SYDVKM. The CDR3 has 11 amino acids. V was clipped by 6 bases and J by 6 bases, with 7 bases between them. The CDR3 spells CASSLGDTQYF. For the CDR3, the DNA is TGTGCCAGCAGCCTTGGGGATACGCAGTATTTT.

V usage is TRBV5-1 and J usage is TRBJ2-7; D not certain. The CDR3 covers 13 residues. Trimming took 4 bases from V and 0 from J, leaving 8 bases between them. Germline V gives CDR1 SGHRS, CDR2 YFSETQ. Here the CDR3 reads CASSPLVSYEQYF. DNA for the CDR3: TGCGCCAGCAGCCCTCTTGTCTCCTACGAGCAGTACTTC.

A note on this clone: With a far larger clone one base away, a read error is the likely cause. In the same sample, other DNA sequences code for this CDR3. The chain combines TRBV7-9 with TRBJ1-5; no clear D. CDR1 and CDR2 (germline): SEHNR, FQNEAQ (reference sequence). The CDR3 extends over 13 amino acids. CDR3 nucleotides: TGTGCCAGTAGCTCAGGCAGCAATCAGCCCCAGCATTTT. It specifies CASSSGSNQPQHF.

This clone was recorded once. The rearrangement joins TRBV2 to TRBJ2-7; tentative D call: TRBD1 (5 bases). V lost 2 bases to trimming and J lost 2 bases, with 13 bases between them. Germline V gene sequence: CDR1 SNHLY, CDR2 FYNNEI. The CDR3 loop spans 15 amino acids. The CDR3 loop reads CASSEQIGAPYEQYF. DNA of the CDR3: TGTGCCAGCAGTGAACAAATAGGGGCGCCCTACGAGCAGTACTTC.

This clone was counted a few times. The chain employs TRBV5-1 and TRBJ2-3; TRBD2 matches 12 bases. The ends lost 3 bases at V and 4 bases at J; junction bases unmatched: 3. This CDR3 spans 15 amino acids. From germline, CDR1 is SGHRS and CDR2 YFSETQ. The CDR3 sequence is CASSWTSGMSDTQYF. For the CDR3, the DNA is TGCGCCAGCAGCTGGACTAGCGGGATGTCAGATACGCAGTATTTT. The full variable domain, in which reference TRBV5-1 and TRBJ2-3 provide the parts outside the CDR3, is KAGVTQTPRYLIKTRGQQVTLSCSPISGHRSVSWYQQTPGQGLQFLFEYFSETQRNKGNFPGRFSGRQFSNSRSEMNVSTLELGDSALYLCASSWTSGMSDTQYFGPGTRLTVL.

With regard to this clone: A much larger clone sits a single nucleotide away, making a read error possible. The CDR3 ends on some other residue instead of the conserved phenylalanine or tryptophan, so this is likely a read error. V is TRBV29-1 and J is TRBJ1-5; tentatively, D is TRBD1 (5 bases). This CDR3 is built from 13 residues. V lost 4 bases to trimming and J lost 6 bases, with 13 bases between them. The germline V gene has CDR1 SQVTM and CDR2 ANQGSEA. The CDR3 DNA sequence: TGCAGCGTTGTATGGGGGGAGTCTCAGCCCCAGCATCTT. Translating it yields CSVVWGESQPQHL.

J is TRBJ2-1 and V is TRBV15; D unclear. Germline V lookup: CDR1 LNHNV, CDR2 YYDKDF (reference sequence). This CDR3 region has 15 residues. V was clipped by 0 bases and J by 5 bases, with 11 bases between them. CDR3 nucleotide sequence: TGTGCCACCAGCAGAGACTCATCTGAGGACAATGAGCAGTTCTTC. As protein: CATSRDSSEDNEQFF.

Worth noting for this clone: A read error likely explains this, since a far larger clone differs by one base. V usage is TRBV14 and J usage is TRBJ2-7, with a possible D match to TRBD1 (6 bases). V was pared by 1 base and J by 0 bases, with 10 bases between. The germline V gene encodes CDR1 SGHDN and CDR2 FVKESK. The CDR3 is 15 amino acids. The CDR3 sequence is CASSQGRGSSYEQYF. The CDR3 DNA follows: TGTGCCAGCAGCCAAGGCAGGGGAAGCTCCTACGAGCAGTACTTC.

The table lists this clone with a count of one. This specimen includes other DNA sequences encoding the same CDR3. This chain links TRBV5-1 with TRBJ2-5; D remains ambiguous. Trimming left V 1 base short and J 5 bases short, with 3 bases between. Looked up from germline, CDR1 is SGHRS and CDR2 is YFSETQ. The CDR3 has 11 residues. The CDR3, as DNA: TGCGCCAGCAGCTTGTCTGAGACCCAGTACTTC. Its translation is CASSLSETQYF.

To note about this clone: This sample also contains other DNA sequences that code for the same CDR3. The J gene is TRBJ1-3, the V gene TRBV5-1; D call uncertain. The germline V gene has CDR1 SGHRS and CDR2 YFSETQ. V lost 0 bases, J lost 0 bases, and 7 bases lay in between. The CDR3 consists of 15 residues. CDR3 region: CASSLDGNSGNTIYF. CDR3 nucleotide sequence: TGCGCCAGCAGCTTGGACGGGAACTCTGGAAACACCATATATTTT.

The chain has TRBV28 and TRBJ2-2; 13 bases agree with TRBD2. CDR1 is MDHEN, CDR2 SYDVKM, per germline. The CDR3 is 16 amino acids. The trim removed 6 bases at V and 7 bases at J, leaving 8 bases unmatched. CDR3 bases: TGTGCCAGCAGCTCCGGGACTAGCGGGATCGTCGGGGAGCTGTTTTTT. It codes for CASSSGTSGIVGELFF. Filled out from reference TRBV28 and TRBJ2-2, the complete variable domain reads DVKVTQSSRYLVKRTGEKVFLECVQDMDHENMFWYRQDPGLGLRLIYFSYDVKMKEKGDIPEGYSVSREKKERFSLILESASTNQTSMYLCASSSGTSGIVGELFFGEGSRLTVL.

This clone was found once. The chain recombines TRBV7-2 with TRBJ2-3; 13 positions agree with TRBD2. V shed 5 bases, J shed 4 bases, and the junction held 3 bases outside the gene matches. The CDR3 sequence is 15 residues long. Germline V lookup: CDR1 SGHTA, CDR2 FQGNSA. The CDR3 sequence is CASSATSGRADTQYF. The CDR3, as DNA: TGTGCCAGCAGCGCAACTAGCGGGAGGGCAGATACGCAGTATTTT.

The V gene is TRBV25-1, the J gene TRBJ2-3, with D maybe TRBD2 (6 bases). With 3 bases removed from V and 5 bases from J, the gap between germline ends came to 12 bases. The CDR3 has 14 residues. The germline V gene has CDR1 MGHDK and CDR2 SYGVNS. Here the CDR3 DNA reads TGTGCCAGCAGTGACGGGACTGTCTTAGATACGCAGTATTTT. Amino acid sequence: CASSDGTVLDTQYF.

This clone showed up just once. The V and J genes are TRBV14 and TRBJ2-2; D possibly corresponds to TRBD2 (6 bases). The V gene's germline CDR1 is SGHDN and CDR2 FVKESK. The CDR3 covers 15 residues. The V end was cut by 8 bases, the J end by 4 bases, with 17 bases between. The CDR3 spells CASRSGIAATGELFF. For the CDR3, the DNA is TGTGCCAGCCGGAGTGGGATAGCGGCCACCGGGGAGCTGTTTTTT.